The 16 T cell receptor beta chains given below trace back to one sample, sequenced in a study of T cells in Graves' hyperthyroidism and ophthalmopathy. RNA transcripts yielded amplified TCR beta CDR3 regions. First-round RT-PCR of the TCR CDR3 relied on the HTBI primer set. TCRdb recomputed calls from the multiplex PCR reads with MiXCR, one row per CDR3 protein. The data hold hundreds of thousands of distinct CDR3 sequences, with under 15% observed a single time. Input material: blood. Every receptor here comes from a man aged 18 to 30 with Graves' ophthalmopathy.

This chain uses TRBV19 with TRBJ2-1, with 11 bases aligning to TRBD2. The V gene end was trimmed by 8 bases and the J gene end by 7 bases; junction bases not matched to a gene: 10. The CDR3 sequence is 15 residues long. CDR1 and CDR2 from the germline V gene are LNHDA and SQIVND (reference sequence). This CDR3 reads CASHWVAGGVNEQFF. CDR3 coding DNA: TGTGCCAGTCACTGGGTAGCGGGAGGGGTGAATGAGCAGTTCTTC.

In this sample, this clonotype turned up many times. The V and J genes are TRBV5-1 and TRBJ1-2; D call uncertain. The V gene lost 5 bases and the J gene lost 7 bases, with 12 bases spanning the gap. Per germline, CDR1 SGHRS and CDR2 YFSETQ. The CDR3 has 12 residues. In nucleotides, the CDR3 is TGCGCCAGCAGGGATACACAACCTGGCTACACCTTC. Translated, it gives CASRDTQPGYTF. The whole variable domain, remainder taken from reference TRBV5-1 and TRBJ1-2, is KAGVTQTPRYLIKTRGQQVTLSCSPISGHRSVSWYQQTPGQGLQFLFEYFSETQRNKGNFPGRFSGRQFSNSRSEMNVSTLELGDSALYLCASRDTQPGYTFGSGTRLTVV.

This clonotype was seen a handful of times. J is TRBJ1-1 and V is TRBV19; tentatively, D is TRBD1 (5 bases). The V end was cut by 6 bases, the J end by 0 bases, with 20 bases between. CDR1 is LNHDA, CDR2 SQIVND, per germline (reference sequence). This CDR3 has 17 amino acids. The CDR3 region is CASSRRPEGNVNTEAFF. In DNA, the CDR3 is TGTGCCAGTAGCAGAAGACCGGAGGGGAATGTGAACACTGAAGCTTTCTTT.

This clonotype was counted ten times or more. This rearrangement joins TRBV6-6 to TRBJ2-7; D gene uncertain. CDR3 length: 12 residues. Germline CDR1 and CDR2: MNHNY and SVGAGI (reference sequence). V lost 2 bases, J lost 6 bases, and 8 bases lay in between. CDR3 sequence: CASSYGPSEQYF. DNA for the CDR3: TGTGCCAGCAGTTACGGTCCTTCCGAGCAGTACTTC.

V gene TRBV29-1 combines with J gene TRBJ2-2; perhaps D is TRBD1 or TRBD2 (6 bases each). V dropped 7 bases and J dropped 5 bases, with 14 bases sitting between them. The CDR3 consists of 13 residues. Germline V CDR1 and CDR2: SQVTM, ANQGSEA. The CDR3 nucleotides are TGCAGCGACATACAGGGAGGAACCGGGGAGCTGTTTTTT. Its translation is CSDIQGGTGELFF.

This clonotype was seen a handful of times. The J gene is TRBJ2-5, the V gene TRBV24-1; D might be TRBD2 (7 bases). V gave up 0 bases and J gave up 9 bases, with 16 bases separating them. CDR3 length: 15 residues. CDR1 is KGHDR, CDR2 SFDVKD, per germline. The CDR3 loop reads CATSDLHRDGGAQYF. CDR3 coding DNA: TGTGCCACCAGTGATTTGCACAGGGATGGGGGGGCCCAGTACTTC.

V is TRBV24-1 and J is TRBJ2-1; no clear D. Looked up from germline, CDR1 is KGHDR and CDR2 is SFDVKD. The ends were cut back, 4 bases at V and 5 bases at J, with 8 bases in the middle. This CDR3 comprises 13 residues. The CDR3 sequence is CATSEPPDNEQFF. The CDR3 bases are TGTGCCACCAGTGAACCTCCAGACAATGAGCAGTTCTTC.

The J gene is TRBJ1-6, the V gene TRBV6-1; D perhaps matches TRBD1 (5 bases). V shed 8 bases and J shed 0 bases, with 17 bases lying between them. The CDR3 loop spans 17 amino acids. Germline-derived CDR1 and CDR2 are MNHNS and SASEGT. The CDR3 coding sequence is TGTGCCAGCGCCTCAAACCGGGGGAGCTCCTATAATTCACCCCTCCACTTT. As protein: CASASNRGSSYNSPLHF.

In this sample, this clonotype turned up a few times. The rearrangement joins TRBV29-1 to TRBJ1-2; D is perhaps TRBD1 (5 bases). The CDR3 runs 11 residues. Germline V lookup: CDR1 SQVTM, CDR2 ANQGSEA. Trimming removed 7 bases at V and 6 bases at J, with 12 bases between. CDR3 in DNA: TGCAGCGGGCAGGGTTTGAATGGCTACACCTTC. This translates into CSGQGLNGYTF. The whole variable domain, filled in from reference TRBV29-1 and TRBJ1-2, reads SAVISQKPSRDICQRGTSLTIQCQVDSQVTMMFWYRQQPGQSLTLIATANQGSEATYESGFVIDKFPISRPNLTFSTLTVSNMSPEDSSIYLCSGQGLNGYTFGSGTRLTVV.

Many counts were recorded for this clonotype. The chain combines TRBV5-1 with TRBJ2-2; D uncertain. The CDR3 contains 13 residues. With 0 bases removed from V and 5 bases from J, the gap between germline ends came to 5 bases. Germline V gives CDR1 SGHRS, CDR2 YFSETQ. For the CDR3, the DNA is TGCGCCAGCAGCTTGGATCAGACCGGGGAGCTGTTTTTT. Protein sequence: CASSLDQTGELFF.

This clonotype showed up many times. The chain employs TRBV10-3 and TRBJ1-4; the D is unclear. The V end was cut by 5 bases, the J end by 6 bases, with 13 bases between. The CDR3 runs 14 residues. The germline gives CDR1 ENHRY, CDR2 SYGVKD. CDR3 in amino acids: CAISRVYSDEKLFF. The CDR3 nucleotides read TGTGCCATCAGTCGCGTCTACTCGGATGAAAAACTGTTTTTT.

This clonotype was counted ten times or more. The rearrangement joins TRBV6-1 to TRBJ1-2, with a weak D call TRBD1 (6 bases). CDR3 size: 13 residues. Trimming removed 6 bases at V and 5 bases at J, with 13 bases between. The germline V gene encodes CDR1 MNHNS and CDR2 SASEGT. The CDR3 DNA reads as TGTGCCAGCAGCCAGACAGGCCCTTATGGCTACACCTTC. Translation: CASSQTGPYGYTF.

Many counts were recorded for this clonotype. The CDR3 loop reads CASSGALAGDSYEQYF. The CDR3 bases are TGTGCCAGCAGCGGGGCACTAGCGGGGGACTCCTACGAGCAGTACTTC. The chain joins TRBV7-9 to TRBJ2-7; the match to TRBD2 covers 11 bases. This CDR3 spans 16 amino acids. V shed 5 bases, J shed 0 bases, and the junction held 6 bases outside the gene matches. Germline-derived CDR1 and CDR2 are SEHNR and FQNEAQ (reference sequence).

This clonotype was observed many times. The chain carries TRBV28 and TRBJ1-4; 7 positions match TRBD1. Germline trimming cut 7 bases from V and 6 bases from J; bases unmatched to any gene: 2. The CDR3 has 12 amino acids. Germline V gene sequence: CDR1 MDHEN, CDR2 SYDVKM. CDR3 DNA: TGTGCCAGCAAACAGGGGTATGAAAAACTGTTTTTT. It translates to CASKQGYEKLFF. Full variable domain (remainder filled in from reference TRBV28 and TRBJ1-4): DVKVTQSSRYLVKRTGEKVFLECVQDMDHENMFWYRQDPGLGLRLIYFSYDVKMKEKGDIPEGYSVSREKKERFSLILESASTNQTSMYLCASKQGYEKLFFGSGTQLSVL.

In this sample, this clonotype turned up many times. The gene calls are TRBV20-1 and TRBJ2-1, with D possibly matching TRBD1 (7 bases). CDR1 and CDR2 (germline): DFQATT, SNEGSKA (reference sequence). Trimming removed 2 bases from V and 7 bases from J, with 21 bases in between. The CDR3 is made up of 16 amino acids. The CDR3 loop reads CSARSGGAGGSNEQFF. The CDR3 nucleotides read TGCAGTGCTAGATCCGGAGGGGCAGGGGGGTCGAATGAGCAGTTCTTC.

V and J are TRBV13 and TRBJ2-3; 8 bases fit TRBD1. Germline V gene data show CDR1 as PRHDT and CDR2 as FYEKMQ (reference sequence). The V and J ends lost 4 bases and 3 bases, in that order; junction bases with no gene match: 9. CDR3 length: 16 amino acids. The CDR3 reads CASSSTHRGETDTQYF. CDR3 sequence (DNA): TGTGCCAGCAGCTCGACCCACAGGGGGGAGACAGATACGCAGTATTTT.